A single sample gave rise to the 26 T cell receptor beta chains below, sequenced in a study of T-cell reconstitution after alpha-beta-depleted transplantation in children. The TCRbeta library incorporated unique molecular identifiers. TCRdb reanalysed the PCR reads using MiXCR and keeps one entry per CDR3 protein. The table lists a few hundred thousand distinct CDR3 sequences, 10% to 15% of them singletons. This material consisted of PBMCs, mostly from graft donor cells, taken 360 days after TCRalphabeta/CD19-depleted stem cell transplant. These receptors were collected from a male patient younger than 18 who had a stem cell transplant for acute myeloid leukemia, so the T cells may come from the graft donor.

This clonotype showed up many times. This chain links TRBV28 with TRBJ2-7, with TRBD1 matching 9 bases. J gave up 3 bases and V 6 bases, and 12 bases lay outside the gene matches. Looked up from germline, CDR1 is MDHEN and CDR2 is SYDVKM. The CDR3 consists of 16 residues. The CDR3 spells CASSSPPGQGFYEQYF. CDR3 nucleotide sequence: TGTGCCAGCAGCTCACCCCCGGGACAGGGTTTCTACGAGCAGTACTTC.

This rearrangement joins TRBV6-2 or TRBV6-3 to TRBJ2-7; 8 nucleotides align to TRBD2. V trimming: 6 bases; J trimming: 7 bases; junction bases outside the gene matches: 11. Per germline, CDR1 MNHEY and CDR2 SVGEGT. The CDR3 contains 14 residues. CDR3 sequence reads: CASRWTSHFDEQYF. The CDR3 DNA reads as TGTGCCAGCAGATGGACTAGCCACTTTGATGAGCAGTACTTC.

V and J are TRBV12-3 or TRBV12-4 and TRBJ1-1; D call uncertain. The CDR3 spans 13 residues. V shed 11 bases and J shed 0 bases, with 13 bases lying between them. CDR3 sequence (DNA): TGTGCCCGACAACAGAAAATGAACACTGAAGCTTTCTTT. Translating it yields CARQQKMNTEAFF.

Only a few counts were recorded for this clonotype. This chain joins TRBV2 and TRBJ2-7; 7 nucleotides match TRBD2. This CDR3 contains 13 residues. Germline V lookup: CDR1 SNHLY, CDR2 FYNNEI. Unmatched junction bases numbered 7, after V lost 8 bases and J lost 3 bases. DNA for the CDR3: TGTGCCAGCTGGGACTACCAGCTCTACGAGCAGTACTTC. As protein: CASWDYQLYEQYF.

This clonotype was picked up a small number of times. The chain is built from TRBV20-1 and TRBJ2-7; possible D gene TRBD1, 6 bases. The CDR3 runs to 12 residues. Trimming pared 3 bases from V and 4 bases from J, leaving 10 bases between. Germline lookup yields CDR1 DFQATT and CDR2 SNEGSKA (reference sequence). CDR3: CSASDGQYEQYF. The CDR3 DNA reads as TGCAGTGCTAGTGACGGACAGTACGAGCAGTACTTC.

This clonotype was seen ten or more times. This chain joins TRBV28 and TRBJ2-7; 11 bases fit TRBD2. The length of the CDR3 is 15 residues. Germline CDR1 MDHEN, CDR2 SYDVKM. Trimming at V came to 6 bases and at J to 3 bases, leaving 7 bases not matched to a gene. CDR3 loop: CASRETSGNHYEQYF. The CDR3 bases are TGTGCCAGCAGAGAGACTAGCGGGAATCACTACGAGCAGTACTTC.

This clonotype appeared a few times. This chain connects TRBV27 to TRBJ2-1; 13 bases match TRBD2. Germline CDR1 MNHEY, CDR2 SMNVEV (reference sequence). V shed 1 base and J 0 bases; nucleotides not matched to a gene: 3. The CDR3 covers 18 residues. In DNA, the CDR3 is TGTGCCAGCAGTTTATTACTAGCGGGAGGGCCCTCCTACAATGAGCAGTTCTTC. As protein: CASSLLLAGGPSYNEQFF.

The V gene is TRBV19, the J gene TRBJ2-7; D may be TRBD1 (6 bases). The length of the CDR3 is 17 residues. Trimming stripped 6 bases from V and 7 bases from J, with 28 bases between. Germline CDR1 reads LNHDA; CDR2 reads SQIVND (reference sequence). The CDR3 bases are TGTGCCAGTAGACCTGCCAGCTACAGGACAGACCCCTGGGAGCAGTACTTC. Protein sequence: CASRPASYRTDPWEQYF.

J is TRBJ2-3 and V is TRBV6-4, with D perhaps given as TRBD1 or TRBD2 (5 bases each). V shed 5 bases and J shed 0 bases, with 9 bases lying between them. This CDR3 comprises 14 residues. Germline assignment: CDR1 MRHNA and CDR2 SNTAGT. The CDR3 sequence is CASSRDGSTDTQYF. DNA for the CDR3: TGTGCCAGCAGTCGGGACGGTAGCACAGATACGCAGTATTTT.

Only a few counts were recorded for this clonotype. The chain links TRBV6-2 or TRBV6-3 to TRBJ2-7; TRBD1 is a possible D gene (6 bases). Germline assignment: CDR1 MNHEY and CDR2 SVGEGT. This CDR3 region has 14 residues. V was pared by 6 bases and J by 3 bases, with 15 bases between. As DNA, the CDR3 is TGTGCCAGCAGAGCCGGGACAAAACTCTACGAGCAGTACTTC. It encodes CASRAGTKLYEQYF.

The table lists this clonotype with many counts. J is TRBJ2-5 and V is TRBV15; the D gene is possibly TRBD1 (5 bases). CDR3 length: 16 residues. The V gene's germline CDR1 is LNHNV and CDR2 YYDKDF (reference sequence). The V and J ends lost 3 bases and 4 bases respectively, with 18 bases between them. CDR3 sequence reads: CATSREGVPALETQYF. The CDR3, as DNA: TGTGCCACCAGCAGGGAAGGGGTACCCGCGTTAGAGACCCAGTACTTC. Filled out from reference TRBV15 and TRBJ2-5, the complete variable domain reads DAMVIQNPRYQVTQFGKPVTLSCSQTLNHNVMYWYQQKSSQAPKLLFHYYDKDFNNEADTPDNFQSRRPNTSFCFLDIRSPGLGDTAMYLCATSREGVPALETQYFGPGTRLLVL.

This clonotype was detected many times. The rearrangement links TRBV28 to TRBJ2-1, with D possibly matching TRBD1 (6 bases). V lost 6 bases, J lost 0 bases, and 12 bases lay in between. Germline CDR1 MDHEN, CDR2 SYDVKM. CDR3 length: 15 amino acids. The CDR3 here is CASRTRGSSYNEQFF. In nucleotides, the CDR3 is TGTGCCAGCAGAACCAGGGGTAGCTCCTACAATGAGCAGTTCTTC. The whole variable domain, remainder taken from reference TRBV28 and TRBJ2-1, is DVKVTQSSRYLVKRTGEKVFLECVQDMDHENMFWYRQDPGLGLRLIYFSYDVKMKEKGDIPEGYSVSREKKERFSLILESASTNQTSMYLCASRTRGSSYNEQFFGPGTRLTVL.

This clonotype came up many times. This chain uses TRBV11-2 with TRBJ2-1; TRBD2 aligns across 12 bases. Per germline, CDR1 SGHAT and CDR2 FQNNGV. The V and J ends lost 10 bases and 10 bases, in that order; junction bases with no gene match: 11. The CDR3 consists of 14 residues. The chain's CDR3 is CATQVGLAGGEQFF. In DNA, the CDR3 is TGTGCCACGCAAGTCGGGCTAGCGGGAGGGGAGCAGTTCTTC.

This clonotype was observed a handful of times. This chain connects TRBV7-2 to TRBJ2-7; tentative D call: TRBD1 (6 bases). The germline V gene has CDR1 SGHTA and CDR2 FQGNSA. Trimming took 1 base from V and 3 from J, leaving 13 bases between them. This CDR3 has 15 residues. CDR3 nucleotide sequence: TGTGCCAGCAGCTTAGAATCCGGACAGATCTACGAGCAGTACTTC. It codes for CASSLESGQIYEQYF.

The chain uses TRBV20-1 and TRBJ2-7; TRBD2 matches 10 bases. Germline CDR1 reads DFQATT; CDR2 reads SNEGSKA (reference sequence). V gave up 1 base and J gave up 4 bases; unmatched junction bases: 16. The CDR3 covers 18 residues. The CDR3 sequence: CSARVLTGLAVLTYEQYF. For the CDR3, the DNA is TGCAGTGCTAGAGTTCTAACCGGACTAGCGGTGCTAACTTACGAGCAGTACTTC.

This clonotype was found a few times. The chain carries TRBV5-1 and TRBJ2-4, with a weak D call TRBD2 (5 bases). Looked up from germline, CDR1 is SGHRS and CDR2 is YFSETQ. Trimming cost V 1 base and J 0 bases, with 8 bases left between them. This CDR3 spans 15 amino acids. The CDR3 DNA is TGCGCCAGCAGCTTGAGGAGCGGAGCCAAAAACATTCAGTACTTC. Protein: CASSLRSGAKNIQYF.

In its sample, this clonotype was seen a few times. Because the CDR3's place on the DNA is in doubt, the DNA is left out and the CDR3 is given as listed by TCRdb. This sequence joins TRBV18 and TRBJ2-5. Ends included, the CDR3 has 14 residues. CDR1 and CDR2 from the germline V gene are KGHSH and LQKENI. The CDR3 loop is CASSPTSFLETQYF.

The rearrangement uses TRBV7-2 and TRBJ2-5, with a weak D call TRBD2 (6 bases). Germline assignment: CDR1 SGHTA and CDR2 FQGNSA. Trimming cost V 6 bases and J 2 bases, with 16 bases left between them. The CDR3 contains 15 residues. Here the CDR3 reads CASSPQGGGQETQYF. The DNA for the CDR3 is TGTGCCAGCAGTCCCCAGGGAGGTGGTCAAGAGACCCAGTACTTC. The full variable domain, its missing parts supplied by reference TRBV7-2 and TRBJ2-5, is GAGVSQSPSNKVTEKGKDVELRCDPISGHTALYWYRQSLGQGLEFLIYFQGNSAPDKSGLPSDRFSAERTGGSVSTLTIQRTQQEDSAVYLCASSPQGGGQETQYFGPGTRLLVL.

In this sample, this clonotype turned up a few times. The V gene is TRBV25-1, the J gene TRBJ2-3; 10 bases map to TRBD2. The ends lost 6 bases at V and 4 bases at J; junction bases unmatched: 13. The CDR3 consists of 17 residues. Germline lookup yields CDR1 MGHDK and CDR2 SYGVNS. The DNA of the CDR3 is TGTGCCAGCAGCGCCCTTTGGAGCGGGAGGGGCCCAGATACGCAGTATTTT. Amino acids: CASSALWSGRGPDTQYF.

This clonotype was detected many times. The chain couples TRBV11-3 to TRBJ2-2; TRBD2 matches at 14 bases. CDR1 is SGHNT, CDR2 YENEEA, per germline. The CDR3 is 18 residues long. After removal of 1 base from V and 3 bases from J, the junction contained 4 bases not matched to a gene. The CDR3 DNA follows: TGTGCCAGCAGCTTAGGACTAGCGGGAGGGGGGTACACCGGGGAGCTGTTTTTT. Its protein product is CASSLGLAGGGYTGELFF.

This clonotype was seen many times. The CDR3, as DNA: TGCGCCAGCAGCAGTACCGGGACATCGACCTACGAGCAGTACTTC. It yields the protein CASSSTGTSTYEQYF. V and J are TRBV5-1 and TRBJ2-7, with D tentatively TRBD1 (6 bases). The length of the CDR3 is 15 residues. Germline CDR1 reads SGHRS; CDR2 reads YFSETQ. V lost 4 bases to trimming and J lost 2 bases, with 16 bases between them.

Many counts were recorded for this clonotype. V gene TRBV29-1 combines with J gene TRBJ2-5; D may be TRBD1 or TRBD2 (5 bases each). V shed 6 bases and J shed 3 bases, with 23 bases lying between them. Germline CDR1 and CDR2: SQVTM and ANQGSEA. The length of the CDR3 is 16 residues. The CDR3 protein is CSVPGPGQFGEETQYF. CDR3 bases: TGCAGCGTCCCGGGACCCGGACAATTTGGGGAAGAGACCCAGTACTTC.

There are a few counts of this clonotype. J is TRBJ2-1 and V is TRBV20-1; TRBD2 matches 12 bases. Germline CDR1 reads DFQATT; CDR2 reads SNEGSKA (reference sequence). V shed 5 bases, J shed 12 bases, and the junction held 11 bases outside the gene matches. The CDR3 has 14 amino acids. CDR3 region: CSAFRTSGAGGQFF. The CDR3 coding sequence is TGCAGTGCTTTTAGGACTAGCGGGGCAGGGGGGCAGTTCTTC.

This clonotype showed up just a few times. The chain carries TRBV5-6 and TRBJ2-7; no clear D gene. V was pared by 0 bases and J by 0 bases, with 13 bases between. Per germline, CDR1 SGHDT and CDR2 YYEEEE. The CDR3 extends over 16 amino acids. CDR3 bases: TGTGCCAGCAGCTTGGGCTTCCGCTCTTCCTCCTACGAGCAGTACTTC. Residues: CASSLGFRSSSYEQYF.

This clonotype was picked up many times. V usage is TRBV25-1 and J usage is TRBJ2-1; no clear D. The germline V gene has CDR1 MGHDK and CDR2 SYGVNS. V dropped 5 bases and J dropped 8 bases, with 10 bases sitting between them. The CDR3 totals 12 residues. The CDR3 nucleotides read TGTGCCAGCAGTCTATACGTCGATGAGCAGTTCTTC. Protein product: CASSLYVDEQFF. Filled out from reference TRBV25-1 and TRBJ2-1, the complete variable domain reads EADIYQTPRYLVIGTGKKITLECSQTMGHDKMYWYQQDPGMELHLIHYSYGVNSTEKGDLSSESTVSRIRTEHFPLTLESARPSHTSQYLCASSLYVDEQFFGPGTRLTVL.

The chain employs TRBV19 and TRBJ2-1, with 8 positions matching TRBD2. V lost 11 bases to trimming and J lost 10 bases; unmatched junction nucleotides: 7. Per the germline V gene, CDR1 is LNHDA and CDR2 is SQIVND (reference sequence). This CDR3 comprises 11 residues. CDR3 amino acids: CAAGGGREQFF. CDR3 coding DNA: TGTGCCGCTGGGGGCGGGAGGGAGCAGTTCTTC.